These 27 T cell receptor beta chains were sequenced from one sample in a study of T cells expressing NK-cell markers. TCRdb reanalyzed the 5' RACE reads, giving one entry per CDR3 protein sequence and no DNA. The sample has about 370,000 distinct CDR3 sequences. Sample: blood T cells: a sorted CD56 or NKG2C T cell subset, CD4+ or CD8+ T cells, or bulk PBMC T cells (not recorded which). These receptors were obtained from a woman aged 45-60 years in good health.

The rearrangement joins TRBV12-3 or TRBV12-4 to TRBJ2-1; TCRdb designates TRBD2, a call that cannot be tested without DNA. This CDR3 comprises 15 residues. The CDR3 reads CASSQTSGSSYEQFF.

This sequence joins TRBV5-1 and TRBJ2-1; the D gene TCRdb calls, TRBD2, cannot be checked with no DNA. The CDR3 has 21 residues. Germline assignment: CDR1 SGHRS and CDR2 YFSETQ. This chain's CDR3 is CASSFGVRTSGRSSSYNEQFF.

CDR3 loop: CASSGHKDKETQYF. The rearrangement joins TRBV11-2 to TRBJ2-5; the TRBD1 assignment by TCRdb is unverifiable without DNA. The CDR3 loop spans 14 amino acids. Germline lookup yields CDR1 SGHAT and CDR2 FQNNGV.

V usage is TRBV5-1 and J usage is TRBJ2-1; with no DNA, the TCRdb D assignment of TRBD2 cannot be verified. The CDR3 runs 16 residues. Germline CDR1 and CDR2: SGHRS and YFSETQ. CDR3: CASSLEPSGTYNEQFF.

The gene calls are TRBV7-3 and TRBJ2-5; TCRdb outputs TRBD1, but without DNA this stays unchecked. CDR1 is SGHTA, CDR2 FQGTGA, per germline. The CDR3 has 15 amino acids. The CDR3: CASSLIPGGGETQYF. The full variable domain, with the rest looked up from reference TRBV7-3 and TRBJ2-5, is GAGVSQTPSNKVTEKGKYVELRCDPISGHTALYWYRQSLGQGPEFLIYFQGTGAADDSGLPNDRFFAVRPEGSVSTLKIQRTERGDSAVYLCASSLIPGGGETQYFGPGTRLLVL.

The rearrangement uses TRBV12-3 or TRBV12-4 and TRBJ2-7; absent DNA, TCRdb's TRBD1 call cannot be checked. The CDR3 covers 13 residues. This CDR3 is CASSVQGIYEQYF.

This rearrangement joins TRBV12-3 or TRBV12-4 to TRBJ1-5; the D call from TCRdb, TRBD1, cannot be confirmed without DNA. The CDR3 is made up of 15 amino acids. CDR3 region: CASSGTVISNQPQHF.

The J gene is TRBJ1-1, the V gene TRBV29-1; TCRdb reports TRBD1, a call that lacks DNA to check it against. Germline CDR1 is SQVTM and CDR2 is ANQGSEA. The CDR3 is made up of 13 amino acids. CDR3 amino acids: CSLRTGANTEAFF.

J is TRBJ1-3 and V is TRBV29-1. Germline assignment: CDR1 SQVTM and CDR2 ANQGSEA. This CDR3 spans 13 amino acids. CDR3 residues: CSVQDGSGNTIYF.

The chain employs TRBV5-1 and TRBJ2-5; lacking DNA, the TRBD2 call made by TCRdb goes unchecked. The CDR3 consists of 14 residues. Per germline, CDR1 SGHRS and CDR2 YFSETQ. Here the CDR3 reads CASKLERGSETQYF.

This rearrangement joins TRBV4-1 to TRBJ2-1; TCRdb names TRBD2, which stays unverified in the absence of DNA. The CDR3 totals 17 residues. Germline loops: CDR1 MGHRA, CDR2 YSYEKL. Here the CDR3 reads CASSQAQGTSGYNEQFF.

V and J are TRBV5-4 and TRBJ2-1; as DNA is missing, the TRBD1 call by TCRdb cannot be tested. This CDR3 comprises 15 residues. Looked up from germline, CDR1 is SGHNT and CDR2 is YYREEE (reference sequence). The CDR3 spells CASSLAGTGGNEQFF.

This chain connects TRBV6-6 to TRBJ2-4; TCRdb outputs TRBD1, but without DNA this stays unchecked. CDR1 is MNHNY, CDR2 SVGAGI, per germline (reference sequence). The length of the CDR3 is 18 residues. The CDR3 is CASSYDSGQGALRNIQYF.

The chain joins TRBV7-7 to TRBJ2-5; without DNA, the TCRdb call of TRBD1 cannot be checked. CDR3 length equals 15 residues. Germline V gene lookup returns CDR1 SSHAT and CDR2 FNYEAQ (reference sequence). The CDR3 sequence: CASSSTDRPQETQYF.

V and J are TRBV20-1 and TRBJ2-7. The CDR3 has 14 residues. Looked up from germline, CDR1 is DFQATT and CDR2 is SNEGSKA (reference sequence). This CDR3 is CSARDVSGTYEQYF.

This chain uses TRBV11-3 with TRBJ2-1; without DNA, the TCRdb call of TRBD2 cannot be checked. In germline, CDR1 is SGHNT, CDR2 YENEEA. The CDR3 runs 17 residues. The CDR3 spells CASSLASWWASYNEQFF.

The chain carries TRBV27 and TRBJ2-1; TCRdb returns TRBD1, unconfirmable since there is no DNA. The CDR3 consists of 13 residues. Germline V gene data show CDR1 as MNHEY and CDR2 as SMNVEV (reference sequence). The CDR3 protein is CATSGLSYNEQFF.

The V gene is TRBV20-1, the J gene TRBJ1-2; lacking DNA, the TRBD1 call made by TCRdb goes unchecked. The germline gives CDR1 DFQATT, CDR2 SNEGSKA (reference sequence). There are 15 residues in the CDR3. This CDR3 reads CSAPRQQSANYGYTF.

The CDR3 reads CSVEWGGGEQFF. The V call is TRBV29-1, the J call TRBJ2-1; TCRdb reports TRBD1, a call that lacks DNA to check it against. The V gene's germline CDR1 is SQVTM and CDR2 ANQGSEA. CDR3 length equals 12 residues.

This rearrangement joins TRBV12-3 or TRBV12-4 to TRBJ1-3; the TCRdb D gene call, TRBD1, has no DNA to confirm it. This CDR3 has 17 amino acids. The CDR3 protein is CASSITGTGLPGNTIYF.

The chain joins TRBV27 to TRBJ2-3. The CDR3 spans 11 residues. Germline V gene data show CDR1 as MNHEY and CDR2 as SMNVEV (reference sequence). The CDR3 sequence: CASESQDTQYF.

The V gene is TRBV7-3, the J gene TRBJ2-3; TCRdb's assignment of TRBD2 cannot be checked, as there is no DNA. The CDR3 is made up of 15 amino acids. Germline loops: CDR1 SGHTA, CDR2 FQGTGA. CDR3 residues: CASSVDFSLTDTQYF.

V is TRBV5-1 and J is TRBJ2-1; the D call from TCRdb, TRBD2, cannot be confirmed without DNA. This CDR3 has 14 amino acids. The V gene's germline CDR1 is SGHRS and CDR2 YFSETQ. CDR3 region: CASSPSPGLHEQFF. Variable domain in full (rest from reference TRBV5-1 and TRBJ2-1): KAGVTQTPRYLIKTRGQQVTLSCSPISGHRSVSWYQQTPGQGLQFLFEYFSETQRNKGNFPGRFSGRQFSNSRSEMNVSTLELGDSALYLCASSPSPGLHEQFFGPGTRLTVL.

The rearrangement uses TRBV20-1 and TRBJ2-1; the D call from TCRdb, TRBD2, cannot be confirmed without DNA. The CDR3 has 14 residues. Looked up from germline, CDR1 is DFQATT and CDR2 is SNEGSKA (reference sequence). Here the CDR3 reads CSARVVSISDEQFF.

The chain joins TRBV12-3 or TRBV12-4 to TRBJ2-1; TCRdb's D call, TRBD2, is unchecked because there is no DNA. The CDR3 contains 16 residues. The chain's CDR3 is CASTRGLAGAADEQFF.

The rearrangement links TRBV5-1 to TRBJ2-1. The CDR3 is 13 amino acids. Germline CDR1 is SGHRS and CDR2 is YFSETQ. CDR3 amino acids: CASKSGWDNEQFF.

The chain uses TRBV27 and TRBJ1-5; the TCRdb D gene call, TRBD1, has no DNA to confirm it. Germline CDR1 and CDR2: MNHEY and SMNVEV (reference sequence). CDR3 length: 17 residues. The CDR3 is CASSPTGIRYSNQPQHF.